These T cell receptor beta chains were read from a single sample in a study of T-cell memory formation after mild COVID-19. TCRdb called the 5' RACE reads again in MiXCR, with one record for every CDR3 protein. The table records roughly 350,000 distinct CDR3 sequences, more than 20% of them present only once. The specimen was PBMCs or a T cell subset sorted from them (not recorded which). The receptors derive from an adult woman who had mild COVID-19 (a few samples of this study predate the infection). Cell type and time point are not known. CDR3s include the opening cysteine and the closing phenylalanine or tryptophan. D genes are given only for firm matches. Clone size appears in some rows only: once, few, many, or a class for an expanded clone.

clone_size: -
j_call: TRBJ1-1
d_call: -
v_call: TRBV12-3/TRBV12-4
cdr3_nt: TGTGCCAGCAGCTCCCTCGGGGAGAACACTGAAGCTTTCTTT
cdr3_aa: CASSSLGENTEAFF

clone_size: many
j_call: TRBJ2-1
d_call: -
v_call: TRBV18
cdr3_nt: TGTGCCAGCTCACCGCGACAGGAAAATGAGCAGTTCTTC
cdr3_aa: CASSPRQENEQFF

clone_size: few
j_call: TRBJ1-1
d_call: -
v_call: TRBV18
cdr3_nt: TGTGCCAGCTCACCAGTGACAACCTACACTGAAGCTTTCTTT
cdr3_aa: CASSPVTTYTEAFF

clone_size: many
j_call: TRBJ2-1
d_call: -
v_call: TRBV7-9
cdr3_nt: TGTGCCAGCAGCTCCGTTTTCGAGCAGTTCTTC
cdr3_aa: CASSSVFEQFF

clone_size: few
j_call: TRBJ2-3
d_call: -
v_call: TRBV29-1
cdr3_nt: TGCAGCGCGCTAGCGCCCCGCACAGATACGCAGTATTTT
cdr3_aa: CSALAPRTDTQYF

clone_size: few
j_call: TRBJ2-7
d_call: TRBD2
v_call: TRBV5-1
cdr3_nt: TGCGCCAGCAGCTTGGGGTCTAGCGGGAGCAAACCCTACGAGCAGTACTTC
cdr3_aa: CASSLGSSGSKPYEQYF

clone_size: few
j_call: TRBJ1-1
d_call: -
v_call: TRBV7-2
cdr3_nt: TGTGCCAGCAGCTTAGAGCGGGTTAGGGAAGCTTTCTTT
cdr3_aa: CASSLERVREAFF

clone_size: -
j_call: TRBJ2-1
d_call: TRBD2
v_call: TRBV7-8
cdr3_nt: TGTGCCAGCAGCCGAGGACTAGCGGGGGATGAGCAGTTCTTC
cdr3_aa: CASSRGLAGDEQFF

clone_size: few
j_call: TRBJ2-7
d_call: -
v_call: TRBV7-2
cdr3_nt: TGTGCCAGCAGCCCCTGGGTTGGCTACGAGCAGTACTTC
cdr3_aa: CASSPWVGYEQYF

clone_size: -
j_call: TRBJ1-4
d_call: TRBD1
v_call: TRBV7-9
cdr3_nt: TGTGCCAGCAGCCCTGGGACAGCCCTCGGGGAAAAACTGTTTTTT
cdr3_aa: CASSPGTALGEKLFF

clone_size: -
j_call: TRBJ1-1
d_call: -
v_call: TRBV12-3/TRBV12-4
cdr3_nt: TGTGCCAGCAGTTTCTGGGGATACACTGAAGCTTTCTTT
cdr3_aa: CASSFWGYTEAFF

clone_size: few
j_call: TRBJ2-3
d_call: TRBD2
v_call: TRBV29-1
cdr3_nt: TGCAGCGTTGGTACTAGCGGGAGGGCAGATACGCAGTATTTT
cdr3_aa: CSVGTSGRADTQYF

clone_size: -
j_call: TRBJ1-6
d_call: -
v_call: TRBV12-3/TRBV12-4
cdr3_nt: TGTGCCAGCAGTTTAGAACTAGTAGGGGTGGGTAATTCACCCCTCCACTTT
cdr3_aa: CASSLELVGVGNSPLHF

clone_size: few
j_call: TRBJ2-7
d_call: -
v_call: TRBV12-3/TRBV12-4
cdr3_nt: TGTGCCAGCAGGTTCGGTTTGGGACCTTACGAGCAGTACTTC
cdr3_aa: CASRFGLGPYEQYF

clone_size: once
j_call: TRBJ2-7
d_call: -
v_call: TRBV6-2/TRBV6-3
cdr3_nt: TGTGCCAGCAGGGCAGGGACCGAGCAGTACTTC
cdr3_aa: CASRAGTEQYF

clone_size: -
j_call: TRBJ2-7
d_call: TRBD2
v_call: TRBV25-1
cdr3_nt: TGTGCCAGCAGACAGAGCGGGATGGTCGGCGAGCAGTACTTC
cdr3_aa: CASRQSGMVGEQYF

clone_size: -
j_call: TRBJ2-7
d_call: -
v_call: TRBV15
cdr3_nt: TGTGCCACCTCCGTTGCCACTGGCTACGAGCAGTACTTC
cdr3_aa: CATSVATGYEQYF

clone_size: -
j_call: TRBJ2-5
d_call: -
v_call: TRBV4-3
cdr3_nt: TGCGCCAGCAGCCAAGGGGTGTACCAAGAGACCCAGTACTTC
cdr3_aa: CASSQGVYQETQYF

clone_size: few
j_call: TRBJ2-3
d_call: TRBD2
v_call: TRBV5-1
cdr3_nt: TGCGCCAGCAGCTTGACTAGCGGGACTGATACGCAGTATTTT
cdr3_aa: CASSLTSGTDTQYF

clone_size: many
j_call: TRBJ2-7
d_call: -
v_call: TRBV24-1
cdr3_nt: TGTGCCACCAGTGATAACTACGAGCAGTACTTC
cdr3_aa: CATSDNYEQYF

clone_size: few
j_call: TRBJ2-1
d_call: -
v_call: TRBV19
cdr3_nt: TGTGCCAGTAGTATAGACGGACAGAGCTCCTACAATGAGCAGTTCTTC
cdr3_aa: CASSIDGQSSYNEQFF

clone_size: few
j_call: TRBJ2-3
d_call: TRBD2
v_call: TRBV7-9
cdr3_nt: TGTGCCAGCAGCTTGGGGACTAGCGGATACACAGATACGCAGTATTTT
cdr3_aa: CASSLGTSGYTDTQYF

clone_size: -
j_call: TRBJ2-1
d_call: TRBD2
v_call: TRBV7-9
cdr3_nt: TGTGCCAGCAGCTTAATTGGGGGACTAGCGGGAGACAATGAGCAGTTCTTC
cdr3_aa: CASSLIGGLAGDNEQFF

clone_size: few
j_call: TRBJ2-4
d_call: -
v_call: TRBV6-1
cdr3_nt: TGTGCCAGCAGTGAAAAGGGGGTATCGAACATTCAGTACTTC
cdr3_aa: CASSEKGVSNIQYF

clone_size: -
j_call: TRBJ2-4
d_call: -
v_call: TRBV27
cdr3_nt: TGTGCCAGCAGTTTATCGGCAGGGGCTCTGGACATTCAGTACTTC
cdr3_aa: CASSLSAGALDIQYF

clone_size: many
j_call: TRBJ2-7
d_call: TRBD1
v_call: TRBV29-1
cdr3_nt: TGCAGCGTTGAAGGACAGGGGGGCTACGAGCAGTACTTC
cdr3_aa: CSVEGQGGYEQYF

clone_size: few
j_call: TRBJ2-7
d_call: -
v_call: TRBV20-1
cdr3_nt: TGCAGTGCTAGAGAAACCGGGACGCCTAAATCCGAGCAGTACTTC
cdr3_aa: CSARETGTPKSEQYF

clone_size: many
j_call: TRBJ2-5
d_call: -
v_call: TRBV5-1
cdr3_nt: TGCGCCAGCAGCTTCGACAGAGTGAAAGAGACCCAGTACTTC
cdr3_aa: CASSFDRVKETQYF

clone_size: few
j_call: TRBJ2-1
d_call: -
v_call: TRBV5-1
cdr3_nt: TGCGCCAGCAGCTGGGGAGATCTCCGCGATGAGCAGTTCTTC
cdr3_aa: CASSWGDLRDEQFF

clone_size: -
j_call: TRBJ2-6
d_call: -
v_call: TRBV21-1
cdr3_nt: TGTGCCAGCAGCAAAGCGGGGCCGGGACAGAAACCTTCTGGGGCCAACGTCCTGACTTTC
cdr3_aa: CASSKAGPGQKPSGANVLTF

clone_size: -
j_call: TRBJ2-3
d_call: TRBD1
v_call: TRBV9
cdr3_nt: TGTGCCAGCAACCGACAGGGAGGCACAGATACGCAGTATTTT
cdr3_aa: CASNRQGGTDTQYF

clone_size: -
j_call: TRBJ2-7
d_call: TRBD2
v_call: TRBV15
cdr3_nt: TGTGCCACCAGCAGAGACCGGACTAGCGGCTCCTACGAGCAGTACTTC
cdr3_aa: CATSRDRTSGSYEQYF

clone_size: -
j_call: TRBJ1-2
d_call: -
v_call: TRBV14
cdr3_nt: TGTGCCAGCAGCCAAGACAGAGTCTATGGCTACACCTTC
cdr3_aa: CASSQDRVYGYTF

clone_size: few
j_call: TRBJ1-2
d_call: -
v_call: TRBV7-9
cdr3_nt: TGTGCCAGCAGCTTTTACGGATACTATGGCTACACCTTC
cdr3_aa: CASSFYGYYGYTF

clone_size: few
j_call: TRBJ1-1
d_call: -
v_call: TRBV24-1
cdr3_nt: TGTGCCACCAGGGGAAGGGGCGCCTTGAACACTGAAGCTTTCTTT
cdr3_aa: CATRGRGALNTEAFF

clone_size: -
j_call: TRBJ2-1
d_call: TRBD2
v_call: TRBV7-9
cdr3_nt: TGTGCCAGCAGCTTAACGACTAGCGGGAGATTAGGGTTCTACAATGAGCAGTTCTTC
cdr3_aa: CASSLTTSGRLGFYNEQFF

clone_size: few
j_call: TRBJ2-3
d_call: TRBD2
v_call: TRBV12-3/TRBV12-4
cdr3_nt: TGTGCCAGCACCCTCATAGGCGGGGGAATCACAGATACGCAGTATTTT
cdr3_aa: CASTLIGGGITDTQYF

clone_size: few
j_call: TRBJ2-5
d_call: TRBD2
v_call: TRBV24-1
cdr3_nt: TGTGCCACCAGTGGAGCGGGGGGCATCCAAGAGACCCAGTACTTC
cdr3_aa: CATSGAGGIQETQYF

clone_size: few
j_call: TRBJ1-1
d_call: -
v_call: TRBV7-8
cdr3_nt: TGTGCCAGCAGCTCCCAGGGCTTGCTGAACACTGAAGCTTTCTTT
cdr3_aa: CASSSQGLLNTEAFF

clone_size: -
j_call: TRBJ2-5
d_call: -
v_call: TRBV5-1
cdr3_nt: TGCGCCAGCGCCGGTCTCCAAGAGACCCAGTACTTC
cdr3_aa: CASAGLQETQYF

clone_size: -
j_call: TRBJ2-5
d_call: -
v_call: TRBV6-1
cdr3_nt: TGTGCCAGCAGTGGGACTCAGGGACGGGAGACCCAGTACTTC
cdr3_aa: CASSGTQGRETQYF